This section outlines one TCR beta chain sequence together with its context. What it binds is not known. This specimen comes from a study of T-cell reconstitution after alpha-beta-depleted transplantation in children. Germline V CDR1 and CDR2: SGHRS, YFSETQ. The CDR3 is 17 residues long. V gave up 0 bases and J gave up 1 base, with 11 bases separating them. Overall study results and limits: After one year, T-cell counts and TCRbeta diversity mostly came from new T cells. Several hundred graft clones that had expanded were reportedly the source of alpha-beta T cells about two months after transplant. There were some patients whose high TCRbeta diversity at day 60 came from surviving recipient T cells and thymic progenitors.

A TCRbeta library incorporating unique molecular identifiers was prepared. TCRdb reprocessed the PCR reads with MiXCR, giving one entry per CDR3 protein. The sample lists some 830,000 distinct CDR3 sequences; about 15% were seen once. The V and J genes are TRBV5-1 and TRBJ1-6; D is uncertain. The sequencing here drew on PBMCs, mostly from graft donor cells, taken 360 days after TCRalphabeta/CD19-depleted stem cell transplant. The TCR comes from a male patient younger than 18 who had a stem cell transplant for acute lymphoblastic leukemia, so the T cells may come from the graft donor. The CDR3 protein is CASSLAKGGSYNSPLHF. The DNA of the CDR3 is TGCGCCAGCAGCTTGGCCAAGGGAGGATCCTATAATTCACCCCTCCACTTT. Filled out from reference TRBV5-1 and TRBJ1-6, the complete variable domain reads KAGVTQTPRYLIKTRGQQVTLSCSPISGHRSVSWYQQTPGQGLQFLFEYFSETQRNKGNFPGRFSGRQFSNSRSEMNVSTLELGDSALYLCASSLAKGGSYNSPLHFGNGTRLTVT.